The clone carrying this T cell receptor beta chain has a count of ten or more. As yet, its antigen is unknown. Germline V gene sequence: CDR1 MNHNS, CDR2 SASEGT. The CDR3 is 16 amino acids. The ends lost 9 bases at V and 4 bases at J; junction bases unmatched: 7. TCR beta CDR3 regions were amplified from RNA. The study used the HTBI primer set for a first-round RT-PCR of the TCR CDR3. TCRdb itself ran the multiplex PCR reads through MiXCR, one entry per CDR3 protein. The data show fewer than 850,000 distinct CDR3 sequences, roughly 17% seen once. This specimen belongs to a study of T cells in Graves' hyperthyroidism and ophthalmopathy. Overall study context: Peripheral blood was taken when the disease was first diagnosed, before any treatment began.

Findings and limits, study-wide: The model anticipated ophthalmopathy a median about 6.5 months pre-onset. Blood also showed most of the thyroid clonotypes that were expanded above 0.001.

Uncontrolled infection, other autoimmune disease, pregnancy or lactation excluded patients. Sequenced sample: blood. The J gene is TRBJ2-2, the V gene TRBV6-1, with TRBD2 matching over 14 bases. The sequence was collected from a man aged 50 or older with Graves' hyperthyroidism. CDR3 amino acids: CASDTGLAGVTGELFF. The DNA for the CDR3 is TGTGCCAGTGACACGGGACTAGCGGGAGTCACCGGGGAGCTGTTTTTT.